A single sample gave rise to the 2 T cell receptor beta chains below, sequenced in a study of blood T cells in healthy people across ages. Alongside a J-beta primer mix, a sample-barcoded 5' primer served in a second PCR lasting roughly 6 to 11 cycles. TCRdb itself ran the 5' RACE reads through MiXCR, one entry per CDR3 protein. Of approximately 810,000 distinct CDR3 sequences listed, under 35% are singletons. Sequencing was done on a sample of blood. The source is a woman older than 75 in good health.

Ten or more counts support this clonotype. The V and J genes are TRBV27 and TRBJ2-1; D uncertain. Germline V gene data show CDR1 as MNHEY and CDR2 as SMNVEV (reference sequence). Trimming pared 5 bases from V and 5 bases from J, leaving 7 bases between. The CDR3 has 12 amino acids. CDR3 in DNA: TGTGCCAGCAGTCACGAGGACAATGAGCAGTTCTTC. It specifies CASSHEDNEQFF.

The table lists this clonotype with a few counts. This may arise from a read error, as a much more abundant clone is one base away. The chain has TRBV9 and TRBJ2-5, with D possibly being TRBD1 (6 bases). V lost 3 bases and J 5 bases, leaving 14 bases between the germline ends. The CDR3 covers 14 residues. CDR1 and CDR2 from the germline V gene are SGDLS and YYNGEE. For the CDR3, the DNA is TGTGCCAGCAGCGCTCGGGACAAGCGGGAGACCCAGTACTTC. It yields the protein CASSARDKRETQYF.